These 15 T cell receptor beta chains originate from one sample sequenced in a study of blood T cell repertoires in COVID-19. TCRdb keeps only in-frame clones here, not all; method: immunoSEQ multiplex PCR. The profile shows some 86,000 clones, approximately 90% of them singletons. Sequencing used peripheral blood. The source of these receptors is a human donor with active COVID-19. The donor label of this sample is uncertain.

The chain has TRBV5-5 and TRBJ2-3, with TRBD1 matching 7 bases. CDR1 and CDR2 from the germline V gene are SGHKS and YYEKEE (reference sequence). This CDR3 is 15 amino acids long. V shed 0 bases, J shed 6 bases, and the junction held 7 bases outside the gene matches. In DNA form, the CDR3 reads TGTGCCAGCAGCTTGGACCTAGGGGGCGGCGATACGCAGTATTTT. This gives the protein CASSLDLGGGDTQYF.

This clone was observed once. The J gene is TRBJ1-6, the V gene TRBV6-5; D gene unclear. With 4 bases removed from V and 10 bases from J, the gap between germline ends came to 8 bases. The CDR3 loop spans 12 amino acids. Germline V lookup: CDR1 MNHEY, CDR2 SVGAGI. The CDR3 sequence is CASSSRRSPLHF. The CDR3 DNA reads TGTGCCAGCAGTTCGCGGCGGTCACCCCTCCACTTT.

The rearrangement joins TRBV2 to TRBJ1-1, with a tentative D call TRBD1 (5 bases). Trimming took 1 base from V and 11 from J, leaving 14 bases between them. The length of the CDR3 is 13 residues. Germline V gene lookup returns CDR1 SNHLY and CDR2 FYNNEI. The CDR3 bases are TGTGCCAGCAGTGAAGTTGGTCGGGGGAGGGCTTTCTTT. Protein: CASSEVGRGRAFF.

The chain is built from TRBV9 and TRBJ2-3; D unresolved. The ends were cut back, 3 bases at V and 0 bases at J, with 8 bases in the middle. CDR1 is SGDLS, CDR2 YYNGEE, per germline. The CDR3 is 14 amino acids. This chain's CDR3 is CASSELRSTDTQYF. CDR3 coding DNA: TGTGCCAGCAGCGAACTCCGAAGCACAGATACGCAGTATTTT.

The V gene is TRBV19, the J gene TRBJ1-1, with D unresolved. Germline V lookup: CDR1 LNHDA, CDR2 SQIVND (reference sequence). The CDR3 extends over 18 amino acids. V lost 0 bases, J lost 1 base, and 18 bases lay in between. CDR3 sequence reads: CASSIDWAESRTNTEAFF. CDR3 DNA sequence: TGTGCCAGTAGTATAGACTGGGCAGAGTCCAGAACGAACACTGAAGCTTTCTTT.

This rearrangement joins TRBV28 to TRBJ1-5, with TRBD1 as a possible D gene (6 bases). Looked up from germline, CDR1 is MDHEN and CDR2 is SYDVKM. V was pared by 3 bases and J by 2 bases, with 11 bases between. This CDR3 has 15 amino acids. The CDR3 nucleotides read TGTGCCAGCAGTTTCTCGACAGGAGGCAATCAGCCCCAGCATTTT. Residues: CASSFSTGGNQPQHF.

This sequence joins TRBV19 and TRBJ1-1, with D perhaps matching TRBD1 (6 bases). CDR1 is LNHDA and CDR2 is SQIVND in the germline V gene (reference sequence). There are 13 residues in the CDR3. V was cut by 5 bases and J by 5 bases, with 12 bases left in between. CDR3 protein: CASSQTGFTEAFF. CDR3 bases: TGTGCCAGTAGTCAAACAGGGTTTACTGAAGCTTTCTTT. Full variable domain (missing parts from reference TRBV19 and TRBJ1-1): DGGITQSPKYLFRKEGQNVTLSCEQNLNHDAMYWYRQDPGQGLRLIYYSQIVNDFQKGDIAEGYSVSREKKESFPLTVTSAQKNPTAFYLCASSQTGFTEAFFGQGTRLTVV.

The CDR3 sequence: CASSTRTWTGGYTF. CDR3 nucleotides: TGTGCCAGCAGTACTCGGACCTGGACAGGGGGCTACACCTTC. V gene TRBV28 combines with J gene TRBJ1-2; TRBD1 matches 8 bases. Trimming at V came to 5 bases and at J to 8 bases, leaving 10 bases not matched to a gene. In germline, CDR1 is MDHEN, CDR2 SYDVKM. The CDR3 covers 14 residues.

The J gene is TRBJ1-4, the V gene TRBV5-6; D gene ambiguous. The CDR3 totals 15 residues. Trimming took 0 bases from V and 0 from J, leaving 6 bases between them. Germline values: CDR1 SGHDT, CDR2 YYEEEE. CDR3 DNA sequence: TGTGCCAGCAGCTTGGTGGAGGCAACTAATGAAAAACTGTTTTTT. Encoded protein: CASSLVEATNEKLFF.

The V gene is TRBV2, the J gene TRBJ1-1; D gene ambiguous. This CDR3 spans 13 amino acids. The V gene's germline CDR1 is SNHLY and CDR2 FYNNEI. Trimming removed 6 bases at V and 2 bases at J, with 10 bases between. DNA for the CDR3: TGTGCCAGCAGGTCACCAGGTAACACTGAAGCTTTCTTT. It translates to CASRSPGNTEAFF.

V gene TRBV7-6 combines with J gene TRBJ2-5, with TRBD2 matching over 9 bases. The ends lost 1 base at V and 2 bases at J; junction bases unmatched: 8. Germline V gives CDR1 SGHVS, CDR2 FNYEAQ. The CDR3 loop spans 17 amino acids. The CDR3 region has the DNA TGTGCCAGCAGCTTAGGACTAGCGGCGATCCCTCAAGAGACCCAGTACTTC. The encoded protein is CASSLGLAAIPQETQYF.

The chain links TRBV3-1 (or the pseudogene TRBV3-2) to TRBJ1-2; 11 bases fit TRBD1. The CDR3 is 15 amino acids. From germline, CDR1 is LGHDT and CDR2 YNNKEL (reference sequence). V dropped 1 base and J dropped 4; count of bases not matched to a gene: 2. The CDR3 DNA reads as TGTGCCAGCAGCCAAGGGACAGGGGGCCGCTATGGCTACACCTTC. Translation: CASSQGTGGRYGYTF.

V gene TRBV18 combines with J gene TRBJ2-3; D call uncertain. CDR3 length: 15 residues. The V gene lost 1 base and the J gene lost 2 bases, with 10 bases spanning the gap. The germline V gene encodes CDR1 KGHSH and CDR2 LQKENI. In DNA form, the CDR3 reads TGTGCCAGCTCACCACTTGAGCGTCCCACAGATACGCAGTATTTT. Its translation is CASSPLERPTDTQYF.

This chain connects TRBV2 to TRBJ2-1; 8 nucleotides align to TRBD1. The V and J ends lost 6 bases and 5 bases, in that order; junction bases with no gene match: 3. This CDR3 has 13 amino acids. CDR1 and CDR2 from the germline V gene are SNHLY and FYNNEI. Here the CDR3 DNA reads TGTGCCAGCAGCGACAGGGGAGACAATGAGCAGTTCTTC. Its translation is CASSDRGDNEQFF.

The CDR3 is CASRTGGSRGYTF. The CDR3 DNA sequence: TGTGCCAGCAGAACCGGGGGATCGAGGGGCTACACCTTC. The chain recombines TRBV28 with TRBJ1-2; D is perhaps TRBD1 (5 bases). V lost 6 bases and J lost 8, with 16 bases in between. Germline V gene lookup returns CDR1 MDHEN and CDR2 SYDVKM. CDR3 size: 13 residues.